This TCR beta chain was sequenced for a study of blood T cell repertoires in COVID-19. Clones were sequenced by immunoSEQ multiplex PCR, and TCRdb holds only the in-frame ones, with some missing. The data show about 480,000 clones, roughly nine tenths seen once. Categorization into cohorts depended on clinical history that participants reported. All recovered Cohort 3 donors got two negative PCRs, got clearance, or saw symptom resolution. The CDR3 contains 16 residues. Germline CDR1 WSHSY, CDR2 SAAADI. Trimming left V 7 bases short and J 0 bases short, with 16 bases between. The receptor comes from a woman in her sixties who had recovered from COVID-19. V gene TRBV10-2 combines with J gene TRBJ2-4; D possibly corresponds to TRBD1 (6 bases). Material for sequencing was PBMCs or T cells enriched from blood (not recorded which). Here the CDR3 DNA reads TGCGCCAGCACCCCAAAGACAGGTTTAGCCAAAAACATTCAGTACTTC. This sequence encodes CASTPKTGLAKNIQYF.